The clone carrying this T cell receptor (beta chain) was seen repeatedly, ten times or more. Unique molecular identifiers featured in how the TCRbeta library was prepared. One entry per CDR3 protein, called by TCRdb with MiXCR from the PCR reads. The sample lists around 370,000 distinct CDR3 sequences, about a tenth occurring once. This sample is drawn from a study of T-cell reconstitution after alpha-beta-depleted transplantation in children. V was shortened by 8 bases and J by 3 bases, with 13 bases between the two germline ends. The CDR3 is 13 amino acids. The V gene's germline CDR1 is MNHNS and CDR2 SASEGT.

The sample in question was PBMCs from the stem cell graft donor, obtained from the stem cell graft. This clonotype was obtained from a human donor who donated a stem cell graft to a child with acute lymphoblastic leukemia. The V gene is TRBV6-1, the J gene TRBJ1-2; D remains ambiguous. CDR3: CASRDTDYYGYTF. The DNA for the CDR3 is TGTGCCAGCCGGGATACGGATTACTATGGCTACACCTTC.